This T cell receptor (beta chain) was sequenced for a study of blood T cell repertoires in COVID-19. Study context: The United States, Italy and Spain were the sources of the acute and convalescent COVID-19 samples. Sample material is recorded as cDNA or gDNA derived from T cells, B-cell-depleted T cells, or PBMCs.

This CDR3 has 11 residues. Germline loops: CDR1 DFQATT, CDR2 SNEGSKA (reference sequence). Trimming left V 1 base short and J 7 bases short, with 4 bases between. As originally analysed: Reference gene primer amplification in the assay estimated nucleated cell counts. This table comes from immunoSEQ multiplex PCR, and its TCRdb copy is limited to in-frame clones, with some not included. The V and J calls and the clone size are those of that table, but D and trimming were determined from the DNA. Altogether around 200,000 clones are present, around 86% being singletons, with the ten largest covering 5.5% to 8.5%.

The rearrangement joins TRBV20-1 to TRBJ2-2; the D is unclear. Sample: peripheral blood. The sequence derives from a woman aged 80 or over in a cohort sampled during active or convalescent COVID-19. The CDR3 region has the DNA TGCAGTGCTAGAGGACACGGGGAGCTGTTTTTT. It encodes CSARGHGELFF.